Following are 6 T cell receptor beta chains from one sample sequenced in a study of T cells in tuberculosis. Regarding time point: new active TB diagnosis, blood taken before or within 7 days of starting treatment. TCRdb's table, derived via immunoSEQ multiplex PCR, lists solely in-frame clones and lacks some. The table has tens of thousands of clones, around 90% seen once. The sequencing here drew on PBMCs, taken at tuberculosis diagnosis. All receptors derive from an adult with tuberculosis.

The chain recombines TRBV7-2 with TRBJ2-7; 12 bases agree with TRBD2. CDR1 and CDR2 from the germline V gene are SGHTA and FQGNSA. The V gene end was trimmed by 6 bases and the J gene end by 4 bases; junction bases not matched to a gene: 7. The CDR3 length is 15 residues. The CDR3 DNA is TGTGCCAGCAGACCATCCGGGACTAGCGGGTACGAGCAGTACTTC. It encodes CASRPSGTSGYEQYF.

V and J are TRBV19 and TRBJ2-7; 9 bases are shared with TRBD2. The V gene's germline CDR1 is LNHDA and CDR2 SQIVND (reference sequence). The CDR3 has 15 amino acids. V dropped 6 bases and J dropped 1; count of bases not matched to a gene: 7. The CDR3 reads CASRESGGQSYEQYF. The CDR3 DNA sequence: TGTGCCAGTAGGGAAAGCGGGGGGCAATCCTACGAGCAGTACTTC.

The chain is built from TRBV5-1 and TRBJ1-4; 7 bases align to TRBD1. This CDR3 is 16 amino acids long. With V trimmed by 0 bases and J by 3 bases, 5 bases remained unmatched. Germline V gives CDR1 SGHRS, CDR2 YFSETQ. Here the CDR3 reads CASSLGPGGSNEKLFF. The CDR3 nucleotides read TGCGCCAGCAGCTTGGGCCCAGGGGGATCTAATGAAAAACTGTTTTTT. Supplemented by reference TRBV5-1 and TRBJ1-4, the full variable domain reads KAGVTQTPRYLIKTRGQQVTLSCSPISGHRSVSWYQQTPGQGLQFLFEYFSETQRNKGNFPGRFSGRQFSNSRSEMNVSTLELGDSALYLCASSLGPGGSNEKLFFGSGTQLSVL.

This chain uses TRBV5-4 with TRBJ1-2; a weak D match, TRBD1 (5 bases). Germline lookup yields CDR1 SGHNT and CDR2 YYREEE (reference sequence). This CDR3 has 15 amino acids. Between the trimmed V and J ends, which lost 2 bases and 8 bases, there was a span of 19 bases. CDR3 DNA: TGTGCCAGCAGCTTCCCGCGGGACGCGGTGGGCGGCTACACCTTC. This sequence encodes CASSFPRDAVGGYTF.

This rearrangement joins TRBV11-2 to TRBJ2-7; D ambiguous. V lost 4 bases, J lost 2 bases, and 9 bases lay in between. The CDR3 consists of 13 residues. Germline loops: CDR1 SGHAT, CDR2 FQNNGV. Here the CDR3 reads CASSSPRAYEQYF. Here the CDR3 DNA reads TGTGCCAGCAGCTCGCCCCGGGCCTACGAGCAGTACTTC.

This clone showed up just once. V usage is TRBV19 and J usage is TRBJ1-2, with TRBD1 matching 9 bases. The CDR3 is 16 amino acids. Losses at the gene ends were 7 bases for V and 5 bases for J; bases not matched to a gene: 14. CDR1 and CDR2 from the germline V gene are LNHDA and SQIVND (reference sequence). CDR3 in amino acids: CASTERTGATRYGYTF. The CDR3 nucleotides read TGTGCCAGTACCGAGAGGACAGGGGCTACCCGATATGGCTACACCTTC.